The clone carrying this T cell receptor beta chain was counted between two and nine times. The sample is drawn from a study of response to subunit inactivated influenza vaccine. TCRdb processed the RT-PCR reads anew with MiXCR; each CDR3 protein has one entry. The sample includes around 580,000 distinct CDR3 sequences, about 12% of them seen just once. This CDR3 spans 16 amino acids. The V and J ends lost 5 bases and 7 bases respectively, with 18 bases between them. Per the germline V gene, CDR1 is SGHVS and CDR2 is FQNEAQ. This sequence joins TRBV7-8 and TRBJ1-6; D unclear. The sample was PBMCs from blood, taken on the day of vaccination. The receptor's source is a man aged 45-60 years who received an inactivated influenza vaccine. The CDR3 reads CASSTKGPVTNSPLHF. The CDR3 DNA reads TGTGCCAGCAGCACTAAGGGTCCGGTGACGAATTCACCCCTCCACTTT.